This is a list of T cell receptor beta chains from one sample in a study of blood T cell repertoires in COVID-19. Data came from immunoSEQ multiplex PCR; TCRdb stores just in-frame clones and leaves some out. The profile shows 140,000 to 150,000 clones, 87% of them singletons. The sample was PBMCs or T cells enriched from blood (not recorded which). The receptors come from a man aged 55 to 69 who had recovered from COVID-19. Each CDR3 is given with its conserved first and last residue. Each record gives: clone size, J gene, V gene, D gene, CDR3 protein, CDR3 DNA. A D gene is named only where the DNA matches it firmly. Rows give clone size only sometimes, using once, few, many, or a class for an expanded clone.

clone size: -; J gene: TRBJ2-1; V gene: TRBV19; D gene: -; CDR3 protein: CASSISGANEQFF; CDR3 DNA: TGTGCCAGTAGTATATCTGGGGCCAATGAGCAGTTCTTC
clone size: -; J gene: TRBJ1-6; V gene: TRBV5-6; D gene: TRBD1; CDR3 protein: CASSPLQGNSPLHF; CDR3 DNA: TGTGCCAGCAGCCCCCTACAGGGGAACTCACCCCTCCACTTT
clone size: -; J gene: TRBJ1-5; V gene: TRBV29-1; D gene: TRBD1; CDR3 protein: CSVGMGQYNQPQHF; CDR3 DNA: TGCAGCGTTGGGATGGGACAGTATAATCAGCCCCAGCATTTT
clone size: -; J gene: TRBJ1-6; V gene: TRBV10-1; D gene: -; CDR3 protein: CASSDQNNSPLHF; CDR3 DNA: TGCGCCAGCAGTGACCAAAATAATTCACCCCTCCACTTT
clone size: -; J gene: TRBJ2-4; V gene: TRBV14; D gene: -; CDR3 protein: CASSFRAKNIQYF; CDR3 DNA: TGTGCCAGCAGTTTTAGAGCCAAAAACATTCAGTACTTC
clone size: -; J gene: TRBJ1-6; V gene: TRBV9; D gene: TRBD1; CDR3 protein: CASSVGVQGESPLHF; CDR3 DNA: TGTGCCAGCAGCGTAGGGGTTCAGGGGGAATCACCCCTCCACTTT
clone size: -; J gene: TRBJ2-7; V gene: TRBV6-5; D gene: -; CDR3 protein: CASKRLEEQYF; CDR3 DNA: TGTGCCAGCAAGCGGTTGGAAGAGCAGTACTTC
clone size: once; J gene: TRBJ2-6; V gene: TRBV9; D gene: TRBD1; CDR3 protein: CASSPWTGRISGANVLTF; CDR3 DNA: TGTGCCAGCAGCCCCTGGACAGGGAGAATTTCTGGGGCCAACGTCCTGACTTTC
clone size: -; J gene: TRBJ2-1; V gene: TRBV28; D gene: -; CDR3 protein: CAITSPGESYNEQFF; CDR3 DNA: TGTGCCATAACCTCTCCAGGGGAGTCCTACAATGAGCAGTTCTTC
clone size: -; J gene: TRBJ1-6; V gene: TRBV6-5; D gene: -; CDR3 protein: CASSRVPPLHF; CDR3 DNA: TGTGCCAGCAGCAGGGTCCCACCCCTCCACTTT
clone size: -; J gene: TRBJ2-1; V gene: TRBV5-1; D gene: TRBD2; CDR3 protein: CASSAAGGSYNEQFF; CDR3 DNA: TGCGCCAGCAGCGCAGCGGGGGGGTCCTACAATGAGCAGTTCTTC
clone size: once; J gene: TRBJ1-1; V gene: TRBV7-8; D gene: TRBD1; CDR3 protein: CASSLGQGIRGTEAFF; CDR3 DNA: TGTGCCAGCAGCCTCGGACAGGGCATCAGGGGCACTGAAGCTTTCTTT
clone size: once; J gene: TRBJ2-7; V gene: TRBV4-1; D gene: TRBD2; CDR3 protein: CASSQELAGDSYEQYF; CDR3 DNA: TGCGCCAGCAGCCAAGAGCTAGCGGGCGACTCCTACGAGCAGTACTTC